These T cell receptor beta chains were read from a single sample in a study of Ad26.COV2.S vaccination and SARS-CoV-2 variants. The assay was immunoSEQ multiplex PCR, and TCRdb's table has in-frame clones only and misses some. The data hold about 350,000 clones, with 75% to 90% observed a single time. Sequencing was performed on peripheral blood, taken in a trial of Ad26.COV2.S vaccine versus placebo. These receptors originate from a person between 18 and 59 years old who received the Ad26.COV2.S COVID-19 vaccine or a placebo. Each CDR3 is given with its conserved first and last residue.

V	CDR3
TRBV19	CASKKAGGLHGELFF
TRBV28	CASSRPLQRQPQHF
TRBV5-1	CASSWTTGGSYEQYF
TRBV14	CASSQELDTEAFF
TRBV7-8	CASSRDGGGAGNQPQHF
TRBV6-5	CASSYDRRALHF
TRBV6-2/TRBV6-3	CASSSQRGGDTQYF
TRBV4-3	CASSQGGLAGFTGELFF
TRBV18	CASSRDRDDTIYF
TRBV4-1	CASSQQWQETQYF
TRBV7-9	CASPRQGNQPQHF
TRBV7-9	CASSLPYAGGTYEQYF
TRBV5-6	CASSLEPGGYNEQFF
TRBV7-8	CASSQAGPNYGYTF
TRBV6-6	CASSPGNYGYTF
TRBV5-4	CASSFIGGGDWGQETQYF
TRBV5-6	CASSSFGAGGAKGYTF
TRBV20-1	CSVSIGTQYF
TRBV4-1	CASSGPGTVNEKLFF
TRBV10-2	CASSEGKRGNTDTQYF
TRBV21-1	CARGTENTEAFF
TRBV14	CASSQAGELFF
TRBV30	CAWSLIAGPNTGELFF
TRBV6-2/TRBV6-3	CASSWGLAGANEQYF
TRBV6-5	CASRATGTSNQPQHF
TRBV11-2	CASSRPGLGTYEQYF
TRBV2	CASSRDEGEKLFF
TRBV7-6	CARNWTEDQPQHF
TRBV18	CASGWGLNTDTQYF
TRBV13	CASSLGVAGVYNEQFF
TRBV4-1	CASSPLWTVRTGTNEQYF
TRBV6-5	CASSNGQNLNTEAFF